This T cell receptor (beta chain) is from a study of T-cell memory formation after mild COVID-19. MiXCR, applied by TCRdb to the 5' RACE reads, yields one record per CDR3 protein. This sample has about 540,000 distinct CDR3 sequences, with 20% found just once. This clonotype originated in an adult woman who had mild COVID-19 (a few samples of this study predate the infection). Cell type and time point are not known. Sequencing used PBMCs or a T cell subset sorted from them (not recorded which).

The CDR3 region is CSARDSFGGVETQYF. The CDR3 DNA reads as TGCAGTGCTAGAGATTCTTTCGGGGGCGTGGAGACCCAGTACTTC. The chain recombines TRBV20-1 with TRBJ2-5, with D possibly being TRBD1 or TRBD2 (6 bases each). Germline values: CDR1 DFQATT, CDR2 SNEGSKA (reference sequence). V lost 0 bases and J 5 bases, leaving 16 bases between the germline ends. The CDR3 is 15 amino acids.